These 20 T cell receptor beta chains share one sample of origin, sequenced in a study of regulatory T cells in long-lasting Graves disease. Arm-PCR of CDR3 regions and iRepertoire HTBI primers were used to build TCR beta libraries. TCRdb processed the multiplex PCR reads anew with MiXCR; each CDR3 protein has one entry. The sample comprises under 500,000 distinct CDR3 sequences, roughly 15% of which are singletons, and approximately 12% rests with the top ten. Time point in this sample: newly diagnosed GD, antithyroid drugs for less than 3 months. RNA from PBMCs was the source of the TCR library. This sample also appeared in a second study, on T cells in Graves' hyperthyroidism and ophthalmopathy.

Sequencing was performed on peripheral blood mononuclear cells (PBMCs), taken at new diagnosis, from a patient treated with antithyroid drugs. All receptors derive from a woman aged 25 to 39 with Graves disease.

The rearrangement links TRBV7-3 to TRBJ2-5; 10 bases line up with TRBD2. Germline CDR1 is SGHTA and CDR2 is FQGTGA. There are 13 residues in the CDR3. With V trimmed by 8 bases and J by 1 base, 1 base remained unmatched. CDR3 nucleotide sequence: TGTGCCAGCCGGACTAGCGGCCAAGAGACCCAGTACTTC. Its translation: CASRTSGQETQYF.

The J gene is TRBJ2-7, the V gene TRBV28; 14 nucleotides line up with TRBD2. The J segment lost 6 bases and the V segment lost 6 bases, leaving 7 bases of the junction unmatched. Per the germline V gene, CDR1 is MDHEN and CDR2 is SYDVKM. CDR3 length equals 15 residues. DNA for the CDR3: TGTGCCAGCAGGCCTATTGGGACTAGCGGGAGCGAGCAGTACTTC. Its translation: CASRPIGTSGSEQYF.

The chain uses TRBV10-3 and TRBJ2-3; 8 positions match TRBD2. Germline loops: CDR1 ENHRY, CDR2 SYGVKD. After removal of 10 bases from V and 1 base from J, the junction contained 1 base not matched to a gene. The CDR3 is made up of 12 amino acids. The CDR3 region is CANSGGTDTQYF. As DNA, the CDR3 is TGTGCCAATAGCGGGGGCACAGATACGCAGTATTTT.

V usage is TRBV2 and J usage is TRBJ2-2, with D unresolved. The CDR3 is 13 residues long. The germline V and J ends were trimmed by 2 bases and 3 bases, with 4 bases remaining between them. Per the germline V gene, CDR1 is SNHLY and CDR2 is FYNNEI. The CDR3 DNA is TGTGCCAGCAGTGAAAAGTACACCGGGGAGCTGTTTTTT. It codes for CASSEKYTGELFF.

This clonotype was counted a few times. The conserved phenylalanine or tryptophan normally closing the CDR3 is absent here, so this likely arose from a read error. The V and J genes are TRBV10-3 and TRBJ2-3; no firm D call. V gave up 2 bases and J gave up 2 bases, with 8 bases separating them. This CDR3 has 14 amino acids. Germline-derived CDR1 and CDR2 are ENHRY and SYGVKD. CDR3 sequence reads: CAISERADTDTQYL. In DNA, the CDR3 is TGTGCCATCAGTGAGAGGGCCGACACAGATACGCAGTATCTT.

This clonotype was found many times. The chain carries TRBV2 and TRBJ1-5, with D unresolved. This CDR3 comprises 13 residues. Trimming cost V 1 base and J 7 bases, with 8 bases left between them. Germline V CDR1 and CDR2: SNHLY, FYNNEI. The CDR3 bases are TGTGCCAGCAGTGAAGGGACGGAACAGCCCCAGCATTTT. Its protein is CASSEGTEQPQHF.

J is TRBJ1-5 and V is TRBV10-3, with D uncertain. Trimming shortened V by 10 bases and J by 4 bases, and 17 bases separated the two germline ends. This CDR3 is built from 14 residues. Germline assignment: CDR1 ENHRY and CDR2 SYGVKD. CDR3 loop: CATKGVLTNQPQHF. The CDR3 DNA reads TGTGCCACCAAGGGAGTCCTGACTAATCAGCCCCAGCATTTT.

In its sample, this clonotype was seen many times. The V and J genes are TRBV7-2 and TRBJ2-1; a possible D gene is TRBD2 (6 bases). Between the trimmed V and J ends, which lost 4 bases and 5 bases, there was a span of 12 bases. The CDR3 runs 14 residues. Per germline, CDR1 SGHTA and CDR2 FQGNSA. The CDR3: CASSWPGGDNEQFF. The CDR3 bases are TGTGCCAGCAGCTGGCCTGGAGGGGACAATGAGCAGTTCTTC.

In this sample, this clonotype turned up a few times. CDR3 loop: CASSETGGANTQYF. The CDR3 DNA follows: TGCGCCAGCAGTGAGACAGGGGGGGCCAATACGCAGTATTTT. This chain uses TRBV10-1 with TRBJ2-3; tentatively, D is TRBD1 (8 bases). The V end was cut by 2 bases, the J end by 7 bases, with 13 bases between. Germline CDR1 is WNHNN and CDR2 is SYGVQD (reference sequence). The CDR3 extends over 14 amino acids.

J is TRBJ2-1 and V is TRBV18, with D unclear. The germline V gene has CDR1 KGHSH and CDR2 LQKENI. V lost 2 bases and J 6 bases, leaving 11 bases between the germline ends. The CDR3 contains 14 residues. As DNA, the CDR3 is TGTGCCAGCTCACCAACGTCGGTAGGCAATGAGCAGTTCTTC. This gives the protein CASSPTSVGNEQFF.

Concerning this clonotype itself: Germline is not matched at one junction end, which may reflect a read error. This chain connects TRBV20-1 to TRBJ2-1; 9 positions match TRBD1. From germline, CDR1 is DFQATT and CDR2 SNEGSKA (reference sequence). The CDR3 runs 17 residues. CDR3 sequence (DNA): TGCAGTGCGCCCCGGGACAGGGTCCCCACCCTCTACAATGAGCAGCTCTTC. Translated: CSAPRDRVPTLYNEQLF.

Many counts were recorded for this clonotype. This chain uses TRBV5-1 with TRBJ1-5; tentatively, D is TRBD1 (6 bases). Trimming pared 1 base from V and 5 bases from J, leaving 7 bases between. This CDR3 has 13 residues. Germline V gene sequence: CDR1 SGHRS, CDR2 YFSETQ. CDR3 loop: CASSLTGHQPQHF. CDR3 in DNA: TGCGCCAGCAGCTTGACAGGGCATCAGCCCCAGCATTTT. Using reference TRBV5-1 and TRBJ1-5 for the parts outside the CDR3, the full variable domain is KAGVTQTPRYLIKTRGQQVTLSCSPISGHRSVSWYQQTPGQGLQFLFEYFSETQRNKGNFPGRFSGRQFSNSRSEMNVSTLELGDSALYLCASSLTGHQPQHFGDGTRLSIL.

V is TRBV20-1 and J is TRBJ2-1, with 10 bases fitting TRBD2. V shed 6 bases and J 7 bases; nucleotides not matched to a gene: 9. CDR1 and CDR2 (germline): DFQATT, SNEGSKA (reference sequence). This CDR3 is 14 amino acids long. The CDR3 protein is CSAQGVSGRNEQFF. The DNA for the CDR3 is TGCAGTGCCCAAGGGGTTAGCGGGAGGAATGAGCAGTTCTTC.

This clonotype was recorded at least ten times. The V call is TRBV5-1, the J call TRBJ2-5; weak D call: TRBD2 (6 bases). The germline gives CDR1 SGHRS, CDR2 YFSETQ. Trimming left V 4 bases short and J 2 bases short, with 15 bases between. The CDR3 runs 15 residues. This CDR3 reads CASSVGGSGQETQYF. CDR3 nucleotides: TGCGCCAGCAGCGTCGGAGGGAGCGGGCAAGAGACCCAGTACTTC.

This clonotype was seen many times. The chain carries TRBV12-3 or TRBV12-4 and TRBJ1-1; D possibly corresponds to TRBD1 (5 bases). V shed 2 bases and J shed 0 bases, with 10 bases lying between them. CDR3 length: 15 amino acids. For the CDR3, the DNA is TGTGCCAGCAGTTTACCGGGGGGGGTGAACACTGAAGCTTTCTTT. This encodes CASSLPGGVNTEAFF.

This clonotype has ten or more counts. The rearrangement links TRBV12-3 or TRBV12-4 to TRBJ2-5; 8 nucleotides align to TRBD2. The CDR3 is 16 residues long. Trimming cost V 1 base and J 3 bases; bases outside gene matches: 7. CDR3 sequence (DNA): TGTGCCAGCAGTTTAGATCACGGGGGGGGAAAAGAGACCCAGTACTTC. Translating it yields CASSLDHGGGKETQYF.

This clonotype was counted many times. The CDR3 reads CASRGRKSGNTIYF. CDR3 coding DNA: TGTGCCAGCAGGGGACGGAAATCTGGAAACACCATATATTTT. The rearrangement uses TRBV6-1 and TRBJ1-3, with a possible D match to TRBD1 (5 bases). V lost 6 bases and J lost 1, with 10 bases in between. The germline CDR1 and CDR2 sequences are MNHNS and SASEGT. The CDR3 extends over 14 amino acids.

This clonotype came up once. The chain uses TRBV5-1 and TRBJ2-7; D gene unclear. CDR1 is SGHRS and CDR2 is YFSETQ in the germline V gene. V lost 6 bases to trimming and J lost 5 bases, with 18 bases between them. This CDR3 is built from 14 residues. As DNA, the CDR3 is TGCGCCAGCACCCCCGGGTCTCCCGAGGACGAGCAGTACTTC. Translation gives CASTPGSPEDEQYF.

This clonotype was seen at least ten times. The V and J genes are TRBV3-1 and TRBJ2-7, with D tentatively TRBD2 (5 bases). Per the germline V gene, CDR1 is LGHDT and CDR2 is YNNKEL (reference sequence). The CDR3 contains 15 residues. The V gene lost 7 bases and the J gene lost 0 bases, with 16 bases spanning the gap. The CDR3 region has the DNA TGTGCCAGCACCCCAAACACGGGGAGCTCCTACGAGCAGTACTTC. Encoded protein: CASTPNTGSSYEQYF.

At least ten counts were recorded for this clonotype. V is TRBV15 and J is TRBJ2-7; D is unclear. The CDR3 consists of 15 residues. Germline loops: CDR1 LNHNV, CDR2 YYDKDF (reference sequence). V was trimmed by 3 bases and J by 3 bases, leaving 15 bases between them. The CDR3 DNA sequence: TGTGCCACCAGCAGCGGCGAAAAGCTGGTCTACGAGCAGTACTTC. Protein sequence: CATSSGEKLVYEQYF.